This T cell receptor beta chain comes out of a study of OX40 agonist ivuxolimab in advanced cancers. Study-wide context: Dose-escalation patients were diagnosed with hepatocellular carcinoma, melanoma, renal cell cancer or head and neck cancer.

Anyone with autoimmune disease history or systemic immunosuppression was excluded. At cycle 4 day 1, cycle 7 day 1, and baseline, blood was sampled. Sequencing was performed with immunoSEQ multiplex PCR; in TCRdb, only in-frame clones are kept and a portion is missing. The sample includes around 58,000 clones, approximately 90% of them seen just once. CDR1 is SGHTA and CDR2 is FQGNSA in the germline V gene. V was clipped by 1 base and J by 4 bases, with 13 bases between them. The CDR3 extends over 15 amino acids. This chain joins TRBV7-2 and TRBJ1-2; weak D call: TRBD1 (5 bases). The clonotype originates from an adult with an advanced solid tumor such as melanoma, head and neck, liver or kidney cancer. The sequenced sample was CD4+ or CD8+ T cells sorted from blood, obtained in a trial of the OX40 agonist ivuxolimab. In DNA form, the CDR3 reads TGTGCCAGCAGCTTAGTGGGGGAGAGTGGCTATGGCTACACCTTC. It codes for CASSLVGESGYGYTF.